This T cell receptor beta chain was sequenced during a study of blood T cells in healthy people across ages. A J-beta primer mix and a sample-barcoded 5' primer were used in a second PCR of about 7 to 12 cycles. Each cDNA molecule carried a tag from a template-switch adaptor that contained 12 random nucleotides. MiXCR, run by TCRdb on the 5' RACE reads, gives a single entry per CDR3 protein. The top ten clones hold roughly 3.1% of a sample with approximately 800,000 distinct CDR3 sequences, 20% to 30% of them seen once. This CDR3 has 15 residues. V shed 7 bases and J shed 3 bases, with 18 bases lying between them. This clonotype was recorded a few times. Another study also made use of these data, one on T cells of mothers and their children.

The chain carries TRBV12-3 or TRBV12-4 and TRBJ2-5; TRBD2 is a possible D gene (7 bases). The TCR was taken from a boy aged 10-17 years in good health. Sequencing was performed on blood. The CDR3 is CASKHRGGAEETQYF. CDR3 nucleotides: TGTGCCAGCAAACACCGAGGGGGGGCCGAAGAGACCCAGTACTTC.